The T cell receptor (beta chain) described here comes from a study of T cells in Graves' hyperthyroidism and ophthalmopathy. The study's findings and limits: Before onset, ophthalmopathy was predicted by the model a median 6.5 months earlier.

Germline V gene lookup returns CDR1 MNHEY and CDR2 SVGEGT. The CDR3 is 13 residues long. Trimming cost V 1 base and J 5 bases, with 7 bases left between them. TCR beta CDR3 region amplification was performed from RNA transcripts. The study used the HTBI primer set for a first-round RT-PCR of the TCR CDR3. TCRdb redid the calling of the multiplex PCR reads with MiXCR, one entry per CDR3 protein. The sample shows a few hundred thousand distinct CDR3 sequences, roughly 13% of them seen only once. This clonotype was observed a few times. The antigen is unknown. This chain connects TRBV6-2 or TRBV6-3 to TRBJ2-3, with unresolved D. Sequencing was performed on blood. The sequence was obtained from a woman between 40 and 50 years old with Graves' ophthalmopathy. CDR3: CASSYFFLDTQYF. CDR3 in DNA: TGTGCCAGCAGTTACTTTTTCCTAGATACGCAGTATTTT.